The rows below give T cell receptor beta chains drawn from one sample of a study of cytomegalovirus exposure and HLA in healthy donors. Sequenced by immunoSEQ multiplex PCR; TCRdb stores in-frame clones only, minus some. The table has approximately 65,000 clones, about 92% seen once. The sample comprised PBMCs. The receptor set was obtained from a young man in good health and CMV-seropositive. CDR3s include the opening cysteine and the closing phenylalanine or tryptophan. Fields, in order: V gene, clone size, D gene, J gene, CDR3 protein, CDR3 DNA. D genes are given only for firm matches. A row's size may be missing; if present it is once, few, many or a size class.

TRBV21-1	once	-	TRBJ2-7	CASRPLPGQGPHEQYF	TGTGCCAGCAGACCTTTACCGGGACAGGGACCCCACGAGCAGTACTTC
TRBV7-9	-	-	TRBJ2-7	CASSLAGGYEQYF	TGTGCCAGCAGCTTAGCCGGGGGTTACGAGCAGTACTTC
TRBV6-1	-	-	TRBJ2-7	CASSDLPGSSYEQYF	TGTGCCAGCAGTGATTTGCCGGGGAGCTCCTACGAGCAGTACTTC
TRBV5-1	-	-	TRBJ2-6	CASSLVGAQGANVLTF	TGCGCCAGCAGCTTGGTGGGGGCGCAGGGGGCCAACGTCCTGACTTTC
TRBV28	-	-	TRBJ1-5	CASSGEGYSNQPQHF	TGTGCCAGCAGTGGGGAGGGTTATAGCAATCAGCCCCAGCATTTT
TRBV5-5	-	TRBD1	TRBJ1-5	CASSLGTGDQPQHF	TGTGCCAGCAGCTTGGGTACAGGGGATCAGCCCCAGCATTTT
TRBV5-6	-	-	TRBJ2-2	CASSWGRKGLRTGELFF	TGTGCCAGCAGCTGGGGGCGGAAGGGTCTGAGGACCGGGGAGCTGTTTTTT
TRBV28	-	TRBD2	TRBJ2-7	CASSPPGLAGGGYEQYF	TGTGCCAGCAGTCCACCAGGACTAGCGGGAGGGGGATACGAGCAGTACTTC
TRBV6-5	-	-	TRBJ1-5	CASRAHGARNQPQHF	TGTGCCAGCAGGGCACACGGAGCGCGCAATCAGCCCCAGCATTTT
TRBV7-3	-	TRBD1	TRBJ1-2	CASSHSGQGTGYTF	TGTGCCAGCAGCCACTCGGGACAGGGTACTGGCTACACCTTC
TRBV20-1	-	-	TRBJ2-7	CSARDEWEQYF	TGCAGTGCTAGAGACGAGTGGGAGCAGTACTTC
TRBV6-5	-	TRBD1	TRBJ1-2	CASSYDRGLNGYTF	TGTGCCAGCAGTTATGACAGGGGGCTTAATGGCTACACCTTC
TRBV5-4	-	TRBD1	TRBJ1-1	CASSLGQGLITEAFF	TGTGCCAGCAGCTTGGGACAGGGGCTTATCACTGAAGCTTTCTTT
TRBV5-1	once	TRBD1	TRBJ1-1	CASSFDITGTGGGNTEAFF	TGCGCCAGCAGCTTTGATATAACCGGGACAGGGGGCGGGAACACTGAAGCTTTCTTT
TRBV5-4	-	-	TRBJ2-1	CASSLGVNEQFF	TGTGCCAGCAGCTTAGGGGTGAATGAGCAGTTCTTC
TRBV5-6	few	-	TRBJ2-7	CASSSIYEQYF	TGTGCCAGCAGCTCAATTTACGAGCAGTACTTC
TRBV6-1	-	-	TRBJ1-5	CASSEVHQPQHF	TGTGCCAGCAGTGAAGTACACCAGCCCCAGCATTTT
TRBV6-1	-	-	TRBJ2-3	CASSGGGGRSTDTQYF	TGTGCCAGCAGTGGAGGGGGGGGCAGATCCACAGATACGCAGTATTTT
TRBV7-2	-	-	TRBJ2-7	CASSRGTASSYEQYF	TGTGCCAGCAGCCGCGGGACGGCGAGCTCCTACGAGCAGTACTTC
TRBV4-1	-	-	TRBJ2-4	CASSQRDLGNIQYF	TGCGCCAGCAGCCAACGAGACTTAGGAAACATTCAGTACTTC
TRBV27	-	TRBD2	TRBJ2-7	CASRGGLAGSYEQYF	TGTGCCAGCAGGGGGGGACTAGCGGGCTCCTACGAGCAGTACTTC
TRBV5-6	once	-	TRBJ2-7	CASSFRRKPYEQYF	TGTGCCAGCAGCTTTCGCAGGAAACCCTACGAGCAGTACTTC
TRBV9	-	-	TRBJ1-1	CASSVEGIGTEAFF	TGTGCCAGCAGCGTAGAGGGGATCGGCACTGAAGCTTTCTTT
TRBV5-1	-	-	TRBJ1-2	CASSQTPGKDGGYTF	TGCGCCAGCAGCCAGACCCCAGGGAAGGATGGTGGCTACACCTTC
TRBV6-5	few	-	TRBJ1-1	CASSSLSDMNTEAFF	TGTGCCAGCAGTTCCCTCAGTGATATGAACACTGAAGCTTTCTTT
TRBV27	once	-	TRBJ1-2	CASSLSAGWRIGEDGYTF	TGTGCCAGCAGTTTATCGGCCGGGTGGAGGATAGGAGAAGATGGCTACACCTTC
TRBV9	-	-	TRBJ1-1	CASSVVGGMGTEAFF	TGTGCCAGCAGCGTAGTCGGGGGGATGGGCACTGAAGCTTTCTTT
TRBV13	-	-	TRBJ2-5	CASSSELASGGQETQYF	TGTGCCAGCAGCTCAGAACTAGCTTCTGGGGGGCAAGAGACCCAGTACTTC
TRBV29-1	-	-	TRBJ2-7	CSVEDTLSYEQYF	TGCAGCGTTGAAGATACCCTATCCTACGAGCAGTACTTC
TRBV5-1	-	TRBD1	TRBJ2-7	CASSLGTGYYEQYF	TGCGCCAGCAGCTTGGGGACAGGGTACTACGAGCAGTACTTC
TRBV18	-	TRBD1	TRBJ2-5	CASSYKGTGQETQYF	TGTGCCAGCTCATATAAAGGGACAGGCCAAGAGACCCAGTACTTC
TRBV7-3	once	-	TRBJ1-5	CASSEGAEQPQHF	TGTGCCAGCAGTGAGGGCGCGGAGCAGCCCCAGCATTTT
TRBV19	-	-	TRBJ2-1	CASTIDRLEGNEQFF	TGTGCCAGTACCATCGACAGACTAGAGGGCAATGAGCAGTTCTTC